Given below is one T cell receptor (beta chain) in context. These data belong to a study of blood T cells in healthy people across ages. Background on the study: Capturing about one barcoded beta molecule per two T cells was achieved by template switching.

V lost 5 bases to trimming and J lost 11 bases, with 16 bases between them. The CDR3 is 12 residues long. Germline loops: CDR1 SGHRS, CDR2 YFSETQ. A J-beta primer mix and a sample-barcoded 5' primer were used in a second PCR of about 6 to 12 cycles. TCRdb redid the calling of the 5' RACE reads with MiXCR, one entry per CDR3 protein. The table lists about 640,000 distinct CDR3 sequences, around three fifths of them singletons, with over 35% in the top ten. This receptor was taken from a man aged 60 to 75 in good health. Sequencing was done on a sample of blood. This chain uses TRBV5-1 with TRBJ2-5, with D perhaps TRBD2 (5 bases). The CDR3 sequence is CASSYAMEEQYF. Written as DNA, the CDR3 is TGCGCCAGCAGTTATGCCATGGAGGAGCAGTACTTC.